A selection of T cell receptor beta chains follows, all from one sample in a study of shared clonotypes between healthy human individuals. Here immunoSEQ multiplex PCR was the method, and the copy in TCRdb shows in-frame clones only, minus some. The sample holds 2 million to 2.5 million clones, under 97% seen once. The sample taken for sequencing was naive CD4+ T cells sorted from blood. The receptors stem from a man between 18 and 29 years old in good health. Each CDR3 is given with its conserved first and last residue.

v_call	j_call	cdr3_aa
TRBV5-1	TRBJ2-1	CASRSGTGTYNEQFF
TRBV25-1	TRBJ1-1	CASSEPGGPGAFF
TRBV4-1	TRBJ2-3	CASSQPYRDRGYTDTQYF
TRBV2	TRBJ2-7	CASSPETYEQYF
TRBV29-1	TRBJ2-5	CSVDASGRARETQYF
TRBV5-5	TRBJ2-3	CASSPRRLAGTDTQYF
TRBV5-1	TRBJ2-1	CASSLGPLQFF
TRBV5-1	TRBJ1-4	CASSSGGHNEKLFF
TRBV5-1	TRBJ1-1	CASSPGTVNTEAFF
TRBV5-1	TRBJ1-1	CASSSIGTGETEAFF
TRBV6-6	TRBJ1-1	CASSYTGTNTEAFF
TRBV10-2	TRBJ1-6	CASSEYGAPRGGNSPLHF
TRBV19	TRBJ1-5	CASGTGKANQPQHF
TRBV6-5	TRBJ1-1	CASSSGTPLTEAFF
TRBV16	TRBJ2-7	CASTDRKYEQYF
TRBV5-4	TRBJ1-1	CASSSQSGNTEAFF
TRBV6-1	TRBJ2-3	CASSEFRLAGSTDTQYF
TRBV19	TRBJ1-5	CASKPAMGSGQPQHF
TRBV18	TRBJ1-5	CASSQGNGNQPQHF
TRBV20-1	TRBJ2-3	CSASVADTQYF
TRBV5-6	TRBJ1-2	CASSLNSLQGYGYTF
TRBV2	TRBJ1-1	CASSVTQDGTEAFF
TRBV5-8	TRBJ2-5	CASSLEQPTVQETQYF
TRBV7-2	TRBJ2-7	CASSLAGGSTYEQYF
TRBV4-1	TRBJ2-3	CASSQGEGGGTDTQYF
TRBV6-4	TRBJ2-5	CASSEGFGETQYF
TRBV10-3	TRBJ2-7	CAISEGTGQYEQYF
TRBV6-5	TRBJ1-6	CASSYRGPDSPLHF
TRBV12-5	TRBJ1-2	CASGFEGAFGYTF
TRBV23-1	TRBJ1-6	CASSQPGQVPTFYNSPLHF
TRBV7-9	TRBJ2-6	CASSYPSGQELTGANVLTF
TRBV2	TRBJ2-5	CASSADRGPETQYF
TRBV6-5	TRBJ2-1	CASSNRDRVYNEQFF
TRBV5-1	TRBJ2-1	CASSIGLAGVLEQFF
TRBV6-6	TRBJ2-7	CASRWTSGNGEQYF
TRBV6-5	TRBJ2-1	CASRRGQATLNEQFF
TRBV10-3	TRBJ1-2	CAISESPGTTNYGYTF
TRBV14	TRBJ2-7	CASSQVYIGGRSEQYF
TRBV28	TRBJ1-5	CASSRAPDMRQPQHF
TRBV7-9	TRBJ2-1	CASSLFLGGSSYNEQFF
TRBV7-2	TRBJ2-7	CASSFRSPTSGRAYEQYF
TRBV19	TRBJ2-5	CASSGTGGETQYF
TRBV6-6	TRBJ1-1	CASSYQDGEAFF
TRBV7-6	TRBJ1-4	CASSLVPPGGEKEKLFF
TRBV7-9	TRBJ2-1	CASSLDGLGYNEQFF
TRBV7-8	TRBJ1-6	CASSLSTGTVNSPLHF
TRBV5-1	TRBJ1-6	CASSLLADSPLHF
TRBV2	TRBJ2-1	CASSVGGSYNEQFF
TRBV5-1	TRBJ2-5	CASSLGQKETQYF
TRBV5-1	TRBJ1-1	CASSLGTGMGFSEAFF
TRBV5-8	TRBJ2-7	CARIRDRLYEQYF